This T cell receptor beta chain originates from a study of T cell clones after liver transplantation (dated by TCRdb to between 2018 and 2021). About the study as a whole: ITN030ST, the source of the samples, was a randomized trial that attempted immunosuppression withdrawal within 2 years of liver transplantation. Donor-reactive T cell clones were identified using TCRbeta sequencing after a pre-transplant mixed lymphocyte reaction and were then followed in post-transplant blood. As an antigen-independent comparator for the donor-reactive sequences, third party-reactive TCRbeta sequences from pre-transplant MLRs were identified as well. Tolerance was defined as complete withdrawal of immunosuppression for at least one year without a rise in liver enzymes beyond twice the upper limit of normal. No induction therapy was given to the subjects, and standard immunosuppression was administered until randomization at 12-24 months post-transplant. Blood samples were collected pre-transplant, then pre-randomization ahead of withdrawal, and finally post-randomization once withdrawal had either been completed or failed. Three of the eight recipients were HCV-positive; the others were transplanted for non-autoimmune, non-viral indications. Of the 8 liver transplant recipients making up the studied cohort, 3 were classified as tolerant and 5 as non-tolerant.

Summary of the overall study and its limitations: Circulating donor-reactive CD4 TCRbeta sequences fell significantly post-transplant in most of the 8 subjects, irrespective of tolerance or HCV status. When repertoire turnover was accounted for, significantly reduced detection of donor-reactive sequences was found in 7 of 8 subjects for CD4 and in 8 of 8 subjects for CD8. Without allograft tissue specimens, donor-reactive T cells may have migrated into the graft rather than being deleted. The conclusions were preliminary, being limited by small, heterogeneous patient numbers and by non-standardized post-transplant time points. A greater decline was seen for donor-reactive sequences than for third party-reactive sequences, suggesting partial antigen-specific deletion unrelated to withdrawal success. In a couple of subjects, low numbers of available donor cells limited the measurable donor-reactive repertoire.

Unstimulated PBMCs, after thawing, were stained for CD3, CD4 and CD8 and then FACS-sorted into CD3+CD4+ and CD3+CD8+ populations. All 8 studied subjects were randomized to immunosuppression withdrawal. The Qiagen DNeasy Blood and Tissue Kit was used to isolate genomic DNA. V was cut back by 4 bases and J by 2 bases, leaving a gap of 12 bases between them. The CDR3 runs 15 residues from the cysteine to the phenylalanine. Just CDR3 DNA is preserved here, 45 bases in frame from base 1. CDR1 and CDR2 are read off the germline V gene (reference sequence) as SGHKS and YYEKEE. Note on this clone: No cognate antigen has been identified for it. Base qualities are not recorded, but no much larger clone differs from it by a single base.

Using immunoSEQ, frozen genomic DNA was subjected to high-throughput TCRbeta CDR3 sequencing, a process that included PCR amplification, mapping, bias correction and internal controls. The study's own analysis went as follows. Only productive rearrangements were retained, and each unique TCRbeta sequence was defined by its CDR3 nucleotide sequence together with its V and J gene. A sequence counted as donor-reactive only if the sequence showed at least 5-fold expansion in CFSE-low cells compared with unstimulated pre-transplant cells and had a frequency of at least 0.01%. Minimum frequency thresholds were set for each subject on the basis of the unstimulated sample with the lowest template count, so that a detection power of at least 90% was ensured. Jensen-Shannon divergence between the top 1000 TCRbeta sequences post- versus pre-transplant served as the measure of repertoire turnover. Two-sided Fisher's exact tests were used to test for changes in how often donor-reactive sequences were detected. TCRdb holds this immuneACCESS table with in-frame rearrangements only. Some clones are missing; in checked studies, unresolved V genes explain under half, and the rest has no known cause. The DNA was the basis for D and trimming; V, J and clone size are from that table. This sample gives some 40,000 clones in total; about 86% of them show up just once. More than 2% of the sample belongs to the ten largest clones.

The TCR comes from a human patient who received a liver transplant. After transplantation, some T cells may belong to the graft donor instead of the recipient. The chain links TRBV5-5 with TRBJ2-2; perhaps TRBD1 is the D gene, with 5 bases matching. This specimen was CD4+ T cells from blood, taken 24 months after liver transplant. The nucleotide sequence reads as follows: TGTGCCAGCAGCCTAGGACACCTTAACACCGGGGAGCTGTTTTTT. This is translated as CASSLGHLNTGELFF.